This TCR beta chain was observed in a study of blood T cell repertoires in COVID-19. For the study at large: Samples came from the United States, Italy and Spain, spanning acute and convalescent COVID-19.

CDR3 length: 16 residues. Unmatched junction bases numbered 3, after V lost 3 bases and J lost 0 bases. From germline, CDR1 is KGHSH and CDR2 LQKENI. In the case of this clone: Other DNA sequences within the sample encode an identical CDR3.

Only in-frame clones appear in the TCRdb table, and some are missing; sequencing was by immunoSEQ multiplex PCR. The table has a few hundred thousand clones, approximately 86% seen once. This chain uses TRBV18 with TRBJ2-2; 8 bases are shared with TRBD2. This clonotype originated in a man aged 55-75 years with acute or convalescent COVID-19. The sample taken for sequencing was peripheral blood. CDR3 in amino acids: CASSPLAGSNTGELFF. The CDR3 coding sequence is TGTGCCAGCTCACCCTTAGCGGGGTCGAACACCGGGGAGCTGTTTTTT.